This TCR beta chain was documented in a study of regulatory T cells in long-lasting Graves disease. Study outcomes and limitations: Under persistent disease, TRBV28, TRBJ1-2 and TRBJ2-5 were used preferentially.

To make TCR beta libraries, researchers used iRepertoire HTBI primers and Arm-PCR of CDR3 regions. Per the original methods: Detected in the samples were approximately 58 TRBV and 14 TRBJ segments. TCRdb passed the multiplex PCR reads through MiXCR, listing each CDR3 protein once. None of the V and J calls come from the authors' own analysis; TCRdb made them. The table shows 360,000 or so distinct CDR3 sequences, with about a sixth occurring only once. In regard to this clonotype: What it binds is not known.

The time point here: newly diagnosed GD, antithyroid drugs for less than 3 months. The authors made the TCR library using RNA they extracted from PBMCs. V lost 8 bases, J lost 1 base, and 12 bases lay in between. The CDR3 totals 13 residues. Looked up from germline, CDR1 is SNHLY and CDR2 is FYNNEI. The data also belong to a second study, concerning T cells in Graves' hyperthyroidism and ophthalmopathy.

The sample was peripheral blood mononuclear cells (PBMCs), taken at new diagnosis, from a patient treated with antithyroid drugs. V is TRBV2 and J is TRBJ2-7; D might be TRBD1 (5 bases). This TCR was sampled from a man between 35 and 55 years old with Graves disease. CDR3 in DNA: TGTGCCAGCCGGACAAGGGGATCCTACGAGCAGTACTTC. Its protein is CASRTRGSYEQYF.